Listed below are T cell receptor beta chains from one sample, sequenced in a study of spatial heterogeneity in lung cancer. MiXCR, applied by TCRdb to the 5' RACE reads, yields one record per CDR3 protein. In the table there are about 50,000 distinct CDR3 sequences, approximately 7.6% of which are singletons. The sequencing used PBMCs, collected at surgery. The receptors here all came from a female donor with early-stage non-small cell lung cancer. Each CDR3 is given with its conserved first and last residue. Fields, in order: D gene, V gene, J gene, CDR3 protein. A D gene is named only where the DNA matches it firmly.

>TRBD1|TRBV18|TRBJ1-5
CASSPVDRGNQPQHF
>TRBD1|TRBV4-2|TRBJ2-2
CASSLTGGGSGELFF
>-|TRBV7-6|TRBJ2-2
CASSSGRRVYTGELFF
>-|TRBV18|TRBJ2-1
CASSKPGQEYNEQFF
>-|TRBV6-2/TRBV6-3|TRBJ2-6
CASRGTPSSGANVLTF
>-|TRBV19|TRBJ2-5
CASRPDYSTQETQYF
>-|TRBV20-1|TRBJ1-2
CSAPSPGNPDGYTF
>-|TRBV7-2|TRBJ2-3
CASSLGTDGRHDTQYF
>TRBD2|TRBV19|TRBJ2-2
CASSTPGLAGGITGELFF
>TRBD2|TRBV7-2|TRBJ2-3
CASKISGAHTDTQYF
>-|TRBV5-1|TRBJ2-7
CASSSGTLNYEQYF
>-|TRBV9|TRBJ1-5
CASSVPTGVNQPQHF
>-|TRBV27|TRBJ2-5
CASSPLLGLQETQYF
>TRBD2|TRBV7-9|TRBJ2-2
CASGGGTTGTGELFF
>TRBD2|TRBV7-2|TRBJ2-1
CASSRLAGGYNEQFF
>-|TRBV11-1|TRBJ2-1
CASSLRRDSSYNEQFF
>-|TRBV5-1|TRBJ2-5
CASSLYLQETQYF
>-|TRBV27|TRBJ1-2
CASSLTRWGGAEYGYTF